This T cell receptor (beta chain) was observed in a study of blood T cells in healthy people across ages (dated by TCRdb to between 2014 and 2017). Background on the whole study: Template switching captured roughly one uniquely barcoded TCR beta cDNA molecule per two T cells in model experiments. For two donors (one aged 18 to 30 and one aged 80 or older), the study analyzed two additional independent replicas of 1 million unique cDNA reads from the same blood draw. To track age-related changes in TCR beta repertoire diversity, the study relied on deep sequencing normalized with unique cDNA molecular identifiers. Donors were grouped into four age groups: young (average approximately 15 years), middle-aged (about 38), aged (around 66) and long-lived (just over 80). Donors of different ages were randomly distributed across sequencing lanes to avoid experimental bias.

Systemically healthy Caucasian individuals from Russia, approximately 39 in total and aged about 6 to 95 years, were included as donors. Roughly 11 milliliters of peripheral blood were drawn from each donor into EDTA-treated Vacutainer tubes. Ficoll-Paque density-gradient centrifugation was used to isolate PBMCs, with at least 6.5 million obtained per sample. Trizol reagent was used to extract total RNA from the PBMCs, yielding at least 5.5 micrograms per sample. Naive CD45RAhigh/CD27high T cell percentages were measured by flow cytometry on a PBMC aliquot from every donor. The library relied on 5' RACE. Sequenced using an Illumina HiSeq 2500. The second PCR ran for about 7 to 11 cycles and used a J-beta primer mix along with a sample-barcoded 5' primer. Each TCR beta cDNA molecule received a unique molecular identifier from a template-switch 5' adaptor carrying 12 random nucleotides. At least 3 million CDR3-containing paired-end reads were obtained from each sample. First-strand cDNA was synthesized from all RNA with the Mint cDNA synthesis kit, primed by a TRBC-specific oligonucleotide. Following uracil-DNA glycosylase treatment, a first 18-cycle PCR with universal primers M1SS and BC2_uni_R was performed on all cDNA. The authors' analysis ran thus. Each sample was normalized by randomly selecting 1 million high-quality reads, each carrying a distinct molecular identifier. Instead of being binned into consensus sequences, reads with shared molecular identifiers were discarded. MiTCR, with a Q25 quality threshold and the strictest error-elimination algorithm, was used for CDR3 identification, clonotype clustering and error correction. A nonparametric unseen species model with Euler transformation was used to estimate a lower bound on total TCR beta diversity. TCRdb reanalyzed the raw reads on its own, using fastp at Q25 for trimming and MiXCR for clone calling, and kept in-frame beta chains. One record per CDR3 amino acid sequence lists the most common genes and DNA. None of the V and J calls come from the authors' own analysis; TCRdb made them. Counted in this sample were 650,000 to 900,000 distinct CDR3 sequences; around 62% of them appeared once. The ten largest clones take up about 30% of the sample.

Broader findings and caveats from the paper: Estimates of total diversity based on one million sequenced T cells were regarded as lower bounds and as underestimates. Bulk unsorted PBMC profiling prevented conclusive comparison of naive and antigen-experienced compartments. The long-lived group showed more naive CD4+ T cells, fewer expanded clones and increased TCR diversity than the aged group, suggesting age selection. Observed TCR beta diversity per million T cells fell roughly linearly with age, and a significant reduction was already apparent by age about 36. The CMV infection status of donors was not known, potentially confounding age-related changes in expanded clonotypes. Observed TCR beta diversity correlated strongly with the percentage of naive T cells measured by flow cytometry.

This clonotype was recorded a few times. There is no known antigen for this receptor. Base qualities were left out, and no much larger clone turns up one base away. Input material: blood. The receptor comes from a man aged 30 to 45 in good health.

The DNA sequence is TGTGCCAGCAGCTCGGACAGGGGAAATTCACCCCTCCACTTT. Translated, this is CASSSDRGNSPLHF. This chain joins TRBV7-2 to TRBJ1-6, with TRBD1 matching 9 junction bases. V is pruned by 4 bases and J by 7 bases, leaving 2 bases of the junction without a gene match. Including cysteine and phenylalanine, the CDR3 has 14 amino acids. The only DNA kept is the CDR3, 42 bases in frame from the first base. The germline V gene provides CDR1 SGHTA and CDR2 FQGNSA. This CDR3, with the reference TRBV7-2 and TRBJ1-6 proteins standing in past its ends, gives the full variable domain GAGVSQSPSNKVTEKGKDVELRCDPISGHTALYWYRQSLGQGLEFLIYFQGNSAPDKSGLPSDRFSAERTGGSVSTLTIQRTQQEDSAVYLCASSSDRGNSPLHFGNGTRLTVT.